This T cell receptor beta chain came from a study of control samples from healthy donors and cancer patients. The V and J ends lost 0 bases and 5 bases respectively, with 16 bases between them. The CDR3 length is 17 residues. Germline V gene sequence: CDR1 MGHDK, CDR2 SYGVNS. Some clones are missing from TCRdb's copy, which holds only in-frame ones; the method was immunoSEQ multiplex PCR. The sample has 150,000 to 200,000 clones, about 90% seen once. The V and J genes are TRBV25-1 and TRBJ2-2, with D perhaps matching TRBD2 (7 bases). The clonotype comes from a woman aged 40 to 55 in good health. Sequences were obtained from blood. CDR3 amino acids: CASSEYFRGGETGELFF. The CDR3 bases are TGTGCCAGCAGTGAATACTTTCGAGGGGGGGAAACCGGGGAGCTGTTTTTT.